The clone carrying this T cell receptor (beta chain) qualifies as medium-sized. Antigen unknown. Molecular barcoding with unique molecular identifiers was used for the TCRbeta library. TCRdb independently ran MiXCR on the PCR reads; one entry per CDR3 protein. This table has some 5,000 distinct CDR3 sequences, 6.5% to 8% appearing once. The CDR3 runs 12 residues. Germline CDR1 is SNHLY and CDR2 is FYNNEI. With 8 bases removed from V and 0 bases from J, the gap between germline ends came to 8 bases. The data derive from a study of T-cell reconstitution after alpha-beta-depleted transplantation in children. Points from the study as a whole: Reportedly, alpha-beta T cells present about two months post-transplant originated from several hundred expanded clones of graft origin.

The sequencing here drew on PBMCs, mostly from graft donor cells, taken 60 days after TCRalphabeta/CD19-depleted stem cell transplant. The receptor was derived from a boy in the first two years of life who had a stem cell transplant for SCID, so the T cells may come from the graft donor. This chain uses TRBV2 with TRBJ2-7; D not resolved. DNA of the CDR3: TGTGCCAGCCGCAGGTTCTCCTACGAGCAGTACTTC. Encoded protein: CASRRFSYEQYF.